This T cell receptor beta chain came from a study of cytomegalovirus exposure and HLA in healthy donors. About the study: Earlier sequencing of about 179 million T cells yielded approximately 100 million unique TCR beta sequences.

In the PCR, 60 Vbeta and 13 Jbeta primers were used. The data were produced by immunoSEQ multiplex PCR, yet TCRdb's version contains in-frame clones alone and is incomplete. Of 120,000 to 150,000 clones in the sample, 77% were seen once. Of note for this clone: The target antigen is unknown.

CDR1 and CDR2 (germline): SGHRS, YFSETQ. The CDR3 runs to 15 residues. V lost 5 bases, J lost 8 bases, and 19 bases lay in between. Study results and limitations: Excluded: some indistinguishable V segments such as TRBV6-2 and TRBV6-3.

Sample: PBMCs. The sequence came from a female donor in good health and CMV-seronegative. This chain uses TRBV5-1 with TRBJ1-4; possibly TRBD1 for D (6 bases). The CDR3 loop is CASSFRGGVEEKLFF. CDR3 in DNA: TGCGCCAGCAGTTTCCGAGGGGGGGTTGAGGAAAAACTGTTTTTT.